Below, 10 T cell receptor beta chains from the same sample are listed, as sequenced in a study of cytomegalovirus exposure and HLA in healthy donors. PCR employed 60 Vbeta and 13 Jbeta primers. Generated by immunoSEQ multiplex PCR, the TCRdb table keeps only in-frame clones and is missing some. Among roughly 160,000 clones listed, 80% to 90% were seen once. The sample comprised PBMCs. These receptors were obtained from a male donor in good health and CMV-seronegative.

The genes are TRBV6-5 and TRBJ1-2; the match to TRBD1 covers 7 bases. This CDR3 region has 14 residues. Germline trimming cut 4 bases from V and 0 bases from J; bases unmatched to any gene: 2. Germline lookup yields CDR1 MNHEY and CDR2 SVGAGI. CDR3 region: CASSFGTANYGYTF. The CDR3 DNA reads as TGTGCCAGCAGTTTCGGGACAGCTAACTATGGCTACACCTTC.

Points on this clone: The junction shows a germline mismatch at one end, possibly a read error. The V call is TRBV9, the J call TRBJ2-5, with TRBD2 identical over 7 bases. The J call could be wrong; TRBJ2-7 is a better fit for the DNA end. Germline V CDR1 and CDR2: SGDLS, YYNGEE. The CDR3 has 14 amino acids. As DNA, the CDR3 is TGTGCCAGCAGCGTAGCGACTAGCTCCAACGAGCAGTACTTC. It translates to CASSVATSSNEQYF.

The chain combines TRBV28 with TRBJ2-6; 7 bases are shared with TRBD1. The CDR3 spans 19 residues. Germline V gene data show CDR1 as MDHEN and CDR2 as SYDVKM. V trimming: 6 bases; J trimming: 0 bases; junction bases outside the gene matches: 14. The CDR3 reads CASRKTPGQPSSGANVLTF. The CDR3 bases are TGTGCCAGCAGGAAGACTCCGGGACAGCCGAGCTCTGGGGCCAACGTCCTGACTTTC.

This sequence joins TRBV11-2 and TRBJ2-7; 14 positions match TRBD2. V was pared by 4 bases and J by 2 bases, with 13 bases of the junction left unmatched. This CDR3 has 19 residues. Germline CDR1 SGHAT, CDR2 FQNNGV. CDR3: CASSSKRIGTSGGTYEQYF. The CDR3, as DNA: TGTGCCAGCAGCTCAAAAAGGATAGGGACTAGCGGGGGAACCTACGAGCAGTACTTC.

The chain recombines TRBV6-1 with TRBJ2-2, with 7 bases identical to TRBD1. CDR3 size: 18 residues. V shed 0 bases, J shed 0 bases, and the junction held 7 bases outside the gene matches. Germline-derived CDR1 and CDR2 are MNHNS and SASEGT. In nucleotides, the CDR3 is TGTGCCAGCAGTGAAGCGGTTCGGCAGGGGGCGAACACCGGGGAGCTGTTTTTT. This sequence encodes CASSEAVRQGANTGELFF.

The chain combines TRBV28 with TRBJ2-3; 14 positions match TRBD2. Germline lookup yields CDR1 MDHEN and CDR2 SYDVKM. With 5 bases clipped from V and 2 bases from J, the junction kept 6 bases outside the gene matches. The CDR3 sequence is 17 residues long. Here the CDR3 DNA reads TGTGCCAGCAGTAACGGACTAGCGGGGGGTTCCACAGATACGCAGTATTTT. It yields the protein CASSNGLAGGSTDTQYF.

This clone was seen only a few times. The J gene is TRBJ1-1, the V gene TRBV10-3; TRBD1 might be the D (5 bases). V lost 0 bases and J lost 3, with 8 bases in between. Germline lookup yields CDR1 ENHRY and CDR2 SYGVKD. This CDR3 is 14 amino acids long. CDR3 DNA sequence: TGTGCCATCAGTGAGTCTTGGGGGGACACTGAAGCTTTCTTT. Translating gives CAISESWGDTEAFF.

CDR3 bases: TGTGCCAGCAGTACTGGGCCTCCCGATACGCAGTATTTT. Residues: CASSTGPPDTQYF. This chain joins TRBV6-5 and TRBJ2-3, with D uncertain. The CDR3 consists of 13 residues. V lost 5 bases, J lost 6 bases, and 12 bases lay in between. Germline loops: CDR1 MNHEY, CDR2 SVGAGI.

V usage is TRBV4-1 and J usage is TRBJ2-7; 9 nucleotides agree with TRBD1. Germline V lookup: CDR1 MGHRA, CDR2 YSYEKL. V shed 3 bases, J shed 2 bases, and the junction held 5 bases outside the gene matches. This CDR3 comprises 15 residues. The CDR3, as DNA: TGCGCCAGCAGCCATCCGGGACAGGGAACCTACGAGCAGTACTTC. Residues: CASSHPGQGTYEQYF.

Concerning this clone: This specimen includes other DNA sequences encoding the same CDR3. The J gene is TRBJ2-7, the V gene TRBV5-1, with TRBD1 as a possible D gene (6 bases). The CDR3 length is 12 residues. The V and J ends lost 4 bases and 3 bases respectively, with 8 bases between them. Germline lookup yields CDR1 SGHRS and CDR2 YFSETQ. The CDR3 loop reads CASSRDNYEQYF. The CDR3 nucleotides are TGCGCCAGCAGCAGGGACAACTACGAGCAGTACTTC.